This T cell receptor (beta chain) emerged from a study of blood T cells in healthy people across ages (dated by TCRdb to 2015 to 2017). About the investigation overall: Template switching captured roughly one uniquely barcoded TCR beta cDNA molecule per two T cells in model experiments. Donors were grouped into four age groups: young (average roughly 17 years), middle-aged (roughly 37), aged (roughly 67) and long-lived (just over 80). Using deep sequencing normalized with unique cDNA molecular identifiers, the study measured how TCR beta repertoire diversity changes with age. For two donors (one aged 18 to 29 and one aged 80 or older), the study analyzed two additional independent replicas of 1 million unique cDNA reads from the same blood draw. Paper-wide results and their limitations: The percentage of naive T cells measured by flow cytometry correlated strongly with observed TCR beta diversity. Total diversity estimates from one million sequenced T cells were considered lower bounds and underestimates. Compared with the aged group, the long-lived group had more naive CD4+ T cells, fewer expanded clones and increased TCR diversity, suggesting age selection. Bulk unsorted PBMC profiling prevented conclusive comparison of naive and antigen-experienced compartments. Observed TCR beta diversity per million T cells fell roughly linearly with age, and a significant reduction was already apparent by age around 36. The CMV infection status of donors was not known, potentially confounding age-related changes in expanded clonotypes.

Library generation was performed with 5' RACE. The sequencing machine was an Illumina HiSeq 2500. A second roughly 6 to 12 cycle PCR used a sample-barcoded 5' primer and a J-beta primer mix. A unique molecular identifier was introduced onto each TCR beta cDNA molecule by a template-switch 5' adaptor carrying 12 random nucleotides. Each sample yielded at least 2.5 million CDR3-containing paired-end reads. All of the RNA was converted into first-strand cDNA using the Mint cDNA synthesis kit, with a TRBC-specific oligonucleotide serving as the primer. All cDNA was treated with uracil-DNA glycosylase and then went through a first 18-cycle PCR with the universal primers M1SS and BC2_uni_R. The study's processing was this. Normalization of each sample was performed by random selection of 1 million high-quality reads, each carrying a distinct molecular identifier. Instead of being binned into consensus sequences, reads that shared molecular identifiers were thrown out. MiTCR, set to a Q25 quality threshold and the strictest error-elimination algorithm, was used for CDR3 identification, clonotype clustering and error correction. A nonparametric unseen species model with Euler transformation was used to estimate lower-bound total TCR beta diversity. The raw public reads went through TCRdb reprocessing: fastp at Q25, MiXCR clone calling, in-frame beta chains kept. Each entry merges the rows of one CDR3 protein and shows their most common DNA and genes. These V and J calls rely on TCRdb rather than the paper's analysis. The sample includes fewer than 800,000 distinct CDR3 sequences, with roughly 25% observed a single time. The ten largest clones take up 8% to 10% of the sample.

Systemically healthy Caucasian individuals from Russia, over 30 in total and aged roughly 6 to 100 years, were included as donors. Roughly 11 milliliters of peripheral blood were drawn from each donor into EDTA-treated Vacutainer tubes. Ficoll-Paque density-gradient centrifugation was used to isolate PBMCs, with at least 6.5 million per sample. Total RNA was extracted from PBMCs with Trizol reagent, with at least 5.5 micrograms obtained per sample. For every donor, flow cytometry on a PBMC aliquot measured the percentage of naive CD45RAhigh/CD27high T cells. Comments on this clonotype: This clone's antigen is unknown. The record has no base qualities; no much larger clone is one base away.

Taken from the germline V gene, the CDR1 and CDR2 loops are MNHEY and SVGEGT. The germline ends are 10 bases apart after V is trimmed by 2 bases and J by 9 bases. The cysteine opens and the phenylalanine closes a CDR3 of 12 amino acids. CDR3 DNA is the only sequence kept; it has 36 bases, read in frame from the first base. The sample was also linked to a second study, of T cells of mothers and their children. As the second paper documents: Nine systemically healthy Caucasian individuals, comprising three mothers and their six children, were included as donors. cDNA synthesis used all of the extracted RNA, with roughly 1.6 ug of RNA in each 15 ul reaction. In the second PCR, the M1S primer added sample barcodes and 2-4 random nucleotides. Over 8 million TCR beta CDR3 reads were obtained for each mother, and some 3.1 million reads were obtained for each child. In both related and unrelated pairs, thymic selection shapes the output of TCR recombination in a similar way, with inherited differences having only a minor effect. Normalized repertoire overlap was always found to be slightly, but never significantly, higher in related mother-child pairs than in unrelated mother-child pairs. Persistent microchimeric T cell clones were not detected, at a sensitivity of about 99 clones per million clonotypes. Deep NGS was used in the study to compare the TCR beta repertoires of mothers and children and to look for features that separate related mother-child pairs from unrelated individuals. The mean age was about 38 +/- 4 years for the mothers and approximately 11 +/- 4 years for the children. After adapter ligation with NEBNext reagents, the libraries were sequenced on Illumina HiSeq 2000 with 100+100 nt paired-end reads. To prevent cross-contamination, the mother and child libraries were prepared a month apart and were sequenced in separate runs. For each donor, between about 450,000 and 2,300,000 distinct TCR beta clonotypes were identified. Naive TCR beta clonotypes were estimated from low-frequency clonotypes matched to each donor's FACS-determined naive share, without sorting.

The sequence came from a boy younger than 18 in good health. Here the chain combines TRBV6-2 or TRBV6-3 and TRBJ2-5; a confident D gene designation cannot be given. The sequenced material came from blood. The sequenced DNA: TGTGCCAGCAGTTACGTTGACCCAGCCCAGTACTTC. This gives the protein CASSYVDPAQYF.